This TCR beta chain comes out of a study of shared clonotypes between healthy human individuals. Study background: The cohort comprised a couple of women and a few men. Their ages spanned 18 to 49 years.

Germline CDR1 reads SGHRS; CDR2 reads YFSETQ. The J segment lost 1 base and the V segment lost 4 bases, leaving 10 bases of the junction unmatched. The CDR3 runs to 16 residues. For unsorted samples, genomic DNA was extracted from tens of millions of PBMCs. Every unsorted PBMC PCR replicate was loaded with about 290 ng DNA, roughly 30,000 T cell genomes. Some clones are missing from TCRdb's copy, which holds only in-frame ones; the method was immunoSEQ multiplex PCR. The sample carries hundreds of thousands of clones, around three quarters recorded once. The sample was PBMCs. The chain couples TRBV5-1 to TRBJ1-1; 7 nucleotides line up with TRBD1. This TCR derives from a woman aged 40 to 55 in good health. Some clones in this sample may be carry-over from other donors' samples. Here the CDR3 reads CASSPGQNTENTEAFF. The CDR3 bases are TGCGCCAGCAGCCCGGGACAGAATACGGAGAACACTGAAGCTTTCTTT. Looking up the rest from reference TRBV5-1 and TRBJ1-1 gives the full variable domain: KAGVTQTPRYLIKTRGQQVTLSCSPISGHRSVSWYQQTPGQGLQFLFEYFSETQRNKGNFPGRFSGRQFSNSRSEMNVSTLELGDSALYLCASSPGQNTENTEAFFGQGTRLTVV.